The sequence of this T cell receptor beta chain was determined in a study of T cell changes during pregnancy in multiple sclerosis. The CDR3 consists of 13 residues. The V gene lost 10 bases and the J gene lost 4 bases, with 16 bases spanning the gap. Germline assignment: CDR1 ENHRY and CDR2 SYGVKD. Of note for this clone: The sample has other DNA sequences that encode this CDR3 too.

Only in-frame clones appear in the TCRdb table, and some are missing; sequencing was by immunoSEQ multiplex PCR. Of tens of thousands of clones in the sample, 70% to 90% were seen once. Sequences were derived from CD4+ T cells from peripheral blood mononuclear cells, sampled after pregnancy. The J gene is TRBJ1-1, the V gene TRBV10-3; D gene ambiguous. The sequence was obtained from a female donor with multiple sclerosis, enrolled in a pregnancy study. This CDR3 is CATWTIGSTEAFF. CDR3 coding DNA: TGTGCCACCTGGACTATCGGGAGCACTGAAGCTTTCTTT.